The sequence of this T cell receptor beta chain was determined in a study of blood T cell repertoires in COVID-19. Across the study: Samples of COVID-19 (acute and convalescent) were obtained from the United States, Italy and Spain. From T cells, B-cell-depleted T cells, or PBMCs came the material, which was cDNA or gDNA.

CDR1 and CDR2 from the germline V gene are SEHNR and FQNEAQ (reference sequence). CDR3 length: 14 amino acids. V was clipped by 5 bases and J by 6 bases; unmatched bases: 8. Original methodology: Estimates of nucleated cell counts were drawn from the amplification of reference gene primers. The table came from immunoSEQ multiplex PCR; TCRdb's copy has only in-frame clones and leaves some out. The V and J calls and the clone size are those of that table, but D and trimming were determined from the DNA. The table includes 250,000 to 350,000 clones, about 91% detected once. A single count supports this clone.

The sequence derives from a woman aged 55-70 years with acute or convalescent COVID-19. The material sequenced was peripheral blood. The rearrangement uses TRBV7-9 and TRBJ2-7; 9 bases map to TRBD1. The CDR3 coding sequence is TGTGCCAGCAGCCCCCGTATGGGACAGGGCGAGCAGTACTTC. Its protein is CASSPRMGQGEQYF.